This passage covers 22 T cell receptor beta chains from one sample sequenced in a study of blood T cell repertoires in COVID-19. Libraries were prepared by immunoSEQ multiplex PCR; TCRdb keeps only in-frame clonotypes and omits some of them. The table has over 20,000 clones, 75% to 85% seen once. Material: peripheral blood. The receptors were gathered from a man aged 65 to 85 with acute or convalescent COVID-19.

The rearrangement links TRBV7-2 to TRBJ1-5, with D hard to call. Deletions cut 4 bases from V and 0 bases from J, with 10 bases between. CDR3 length: 15 amino acids. Per germline, CDR1 SGHTA and CDR2 FQGNSA. The CDR3 sequence: CASSSGEGSNQPQHF. In DNA, the CDR3 is TGTGCCAGCAGCTCCGGCGAGGGTAGCAATCAGCCCCAGCATTTT.

The chain uses TRBV6-5 and TRBJ2-7; 7 nucleotides line up with TRBD2. CDR3 length equals 11 residues. CDR1 is MNHEY and CDR2 is SVGAGI in the germline V gene. J lost 5 bases, V lost 8 bases, and 3 bases had no gene match. CDR3 in amino acids: CASRGVNEQYF. CDR3 nucleotides: TGTGCCAGCCGGGGGGTTAACGAGCAGTACTTC.

The CDR3, as DNA: TGTGCCAGCAGTTTATGGGGCGGGGTAGATACGCAGTATTTT. It encodes CASSLWGGVDTQYF. V is TRBV27 and J is TRBJ2-3, with D possibly being TRBD2 (6 bases). With 1 base removed from V and 5 bases from J, the gap between germline ends came to 10 bases. The CDR3 has 14 amino acids. CDR1 and CDR2 (germline): MNHEY, SMNVEV (reference sequence).

V gene TRBV6-5 combines with J gene TRBJ1-1, with a tentative D call TRBD1 (6 bases). Germline CDR1 MNHEY, CDR2 SVGAGI. Trimming left V 6 bases short and J 1 base short, with 15 bases between. The CDR3 has 15 amino acids. The CDR3 loop is CASRRQGQGNTEAFF. CDR3 sequence (DNA): TGTGCCAGCAGGCGGCAGGGGCAGGGGAACACTGAAGCTTTCTTT.

The chain recombines TRBV6-5 with TRBJ1-6, with D possibly TRBD1 on 6 matching bases. V was pared by 6 bases and J by 0 bases, with 9 bases between. The V gene's germline CDR1 is MNHEY and CDR2 SVGAGI. CDR3 length equals 15 residues. For the CDR3, the DNA is TGTGCCAGCAGCCCACAGGGCTCCTATAATTCACCCCTCCACTTT. Translating gives CASSPQGSYNSPLHF.

V usage is TRBV5-4 and J usage is TRBJ1-3, with D uncertain. The V gene lost 0 bases and the J gene lost 0 bases, with 7 bases spanning the gap. This CDR3 is 15 amino acids long. CDR1 and CDR2 (germline): SGHNT, YYREEE (reference sequence). The CDR3 DNA follows: TGTGCCAGCAGCTTGGGGGCCGGCTCTGGAAACACCATATATTTT. It yields the protein CASSLGAGSGNTIYF. The full variable domain, rest sourced from reference TRBV5-4 and TRBJ1-3, is ETGVTQSPTHLIKTRGQQVTLRCSSQSGHNTVSWYQQALGQGPQFIFQYYREEENGRGNFPPRFSGLQFPNYSSELNVNALELDDSALYLCASSLGAGSGNTIYFGEGSWLTVV.

The chain joins TRBV18 to TRBJ2-1; 14 bases match TRBD2. CDR1 and CDR2 (germline): KGHSH, LQKENI. After removal of 3 bases from V and 7 bases from J, the junction contained 2 bases not matched to a gene. The CDR3 has 15 residues. The CDR3 DNA sequence: TGTGCCAGCTCACCTGGGACTAGCGGGAGAAATGAGCAGTTCTTC. Translated, it gives CASSPGTSGRNEQFF.

The CDR3 spells CASSVSLRDEQYF. CDR3 in DNA: TGTGCCAGCAGCGTCTCCCTACGCGACGAGCAGTACTTC. This chain links TRBV9 with TRBJ2-7; D not certain. The ends were cut back, 2 bases at V and 5 bases at J, with 11 bases in the middle. The CDR3 runs to 13 residues. The V gene's germline CDR1 is SGDLS and CDR2 YYNGEE.

The chain recombines TRBV6-5 with TRBJ2-7, with 7 positions matching TRBD2. Germline V lookup: CDR1 MNHEY, CDR2 SVGAGI. The CDR3 extends over 15 amino acids. Trimming removed 2 bases from V and 13 bases from J; junction bases left unmatched: 17. CDR3 protein: CASSYPGGSPRSSYF. The CDR3 nucleotides are TGTGCCAGCAGTTACCCCGGCGGGAGCCCCCGATCATCCTACTTC.

This CDR3 is CASSFPGLKETQYF. DNA for the CDR3: TGCGCCAGCAGCTTCCCCGGACTGAAAGAGACCCAGTACTTC. The chain recombines TRBV5-1 with TRBJ2-5, with D possibly being TRBD2 (5 bases). Trimming took 2 bases from V and 3 from J, leaving 11 bases between them. The CDR3 sequence is 14 residues long. The germline CDR1 and CDR2 sequences are SGHRS and YFSETQ.

The chain is built from TRBV30 and TRBJ1-2, with D possibly matching TRBD1 (5 bases). CDR1 GTSNPN and CDR2 SVGIG come from the germline V gene (reference sequence). CDR3 size: 15 residues. Trimming took 7 bases from V and 4 from J, leaving 22 bases between them. CDR3: CASGGTGTFGYGYTF. In DNA form, the CDR3 reads TGTGCCTCAGGCGGCACCGGGACTTTCGGCTATGGCTACACCTTC.

V gene TRBV7-9 combines with J gene TRBJ1-2; the D gene is possibly TRBD1 (5 bases). Trimming shortened V by 5 bases and J by 5 bases, and 9 bases separated the two germline ends. The CDR3 loop spans 12 amino acids. Germline V gene lookup returns CDR1 SEHNR and CDR2 FQNEAQ (reference sequence). DNA for the CDR3: TGTGCCAGCAGCGCTACAGGATATGGCTACACCTTC. Translation gives CASSATGYGYTF. Supplemented by reference TRBV7-9 and TRBJ1-2, the full variable domain reads DTGVSQNPRHKITKRGQNVTFRCDPISEHNRLYWYRQTLGQGPEFLTYFQNEAQLEKSRLLSDRFSAERPKGSFSTLEIQRTEQGDSAMYLCASSATGYGYTFGSGTRLTVV.

This clone was found a few times. The J gene is TRBJ2-2, the V gene TRBV3-1 (or the pseudogene TRBV3-2); 8 positions agree with TRBD1. CDR3 length: 19 amino acids. Trimming cost V 2 bases and J 1 base; bases outside gene matches: 12. The V gene's germline CDR1 is LGHDT and CDR2 YNNKEL (reference sequence). The CDR3 DNA reads as TGTGCCAGCAGCCAACCAGGGAGGTTAACAGGGGGGAACACCGGGGAGCTGTTTTTT. Translating gives CASSQPGRLTGGNTGELFF.

This sequence joins TRBV12-3 or TRBV12-4 and TRBJ2-3; D is unclear. The germline V and J ends were trimmed by 4 bases and 7 bases, with 6 bases remaining between them. This CDR3 has 11 residues. The CDR3: CASSSQNTQYF. Here the CDR3 DNA reads TGTGCCAGCAGTTCCCAGAATACGCAGTATTTT.

In its sample, this clone was seen a few times. V is TRBV6-5 and J is TRBJ1-2; the D gene is possibly TRBD1 (5 bases). From germline, CDR1 is MNHEY and CDR2 SVGAGI. The CDR3 covers 13 residues. V lost 6 bases and J 7 bases, leaving 15 bases between the germline ends. The CDR3 sequence: CASSLGGAGGYTF. CDR3 DNA: TGTGCCAGCAGCCTGGGAGGGGCCGGTGGCTACACCTTC.

The V call is TRBV6-2 or TRBV6-3, the J call TRBJ2-7, with no clear D. The germline V and J ends were trimmed by 4 bases and 4 bases, with 5 bases remaining between them. Per germline, CDR1 MNHEY and CDR2 SVGEGT. The CDR3 totals 11 residues. The DNA for the CDR3 is TGTGCCAGCAGTTTCTTATACGAGCAGTACTTC. Translation: CASSFLYEQYF.

The chain joins TRBV3-1 (or the pseudogene TRBV3-2) to TRBJ2-2, with D unclear. Trimming removed 4 bases from V and 3 bases from J, with 12 bases in between. The CDR3 runs 15 residues. The germline CDR1 and CDR2 sequences are LGHDT and YNNKEL (reference sequence). This CDR3 reads CASSRYQRDTGELFF. CDR3 nucleotide sequence: TGTGCCAGCAGCCGGTACCAGCGTGACACCGGGGAGCTGTTTTTT.

V is TRBV7-2 and J is TRBJ1-1; no reliable D call. CDR1 SGHTA and CDR2 FQGNSA come from the germline V gene. The CDR3 is 12 residues long. Deletions cut 6 bases from V and 7 bases from J, with 12 bases between. The CDR3 region is CASSLFGFEAFF. Here the CDR3 DNA reads TGTGCCAGCAGTCTATTCGGGTTTGAAGCTTTCTTT.

The chain couples TRBV30 to TRBJ2-3; no reliable D call. V gave up 5 bases and J gave up 2 bases, with 14 bases separating them. CDR1 is GTSNPN and CDR2 is SVGIG in the germline V gene (reference sequence). This CDR3 region has 14 residues. CDR3 coding DNA: TGTGCCTGGTCCCAACCCGTGGCCACAGATACGCAGTATTTT. Protein: CAWSQPVATDTQYF. The full variable domain, rest sourced from reference TRBV30 and TRBJ2-3, is SQTIHQWPATLVQPVGSPLSLECTVEGTSNPNLYWYRQAAGRGLQLLFYSVGIGQISSEVPQNLSASRPQDRQFILSSKKLLLSDSGFYLCAWSQPVATDTQYFGPGTRLTVL.

V usage is TRBV7-9 and J usage is TRBJ2-1, with 10 nucleotides matching TRBD1. With 4 bases clipped from V and 9 bases from J, the junction kept 9 bases outside the gene matches. Germline V gene sequence: CDR1 SEHNR, CDR2 FQNEAQ (reference sequence). The CDR3 length is 15 residues. CDR3 nucleotides: TGTGCCAGCAGCTCCGGGACAGGGGTCGTGGGTGAGCAGTTCTTC. Translation: CASSSGTGVVGEQFF.

The chain carries TRBV20-1 and TRBJ2-1, with unresolved D. V was cut by 6 bases and J by 7 bases, with 10 bases left in between. The V gene's germline CDR1 is DFQATT and CDR2 SNEGSKA (reference sequence). The CDR3 covers 11 residues. The CDR3 coding sequence is TGCAGTGCCTATCCGAGGAATGAGCAGTTCTTC. Translation gives CSAYPRNEQFF.

This chain uses TRBV7-2 with TRBJ2-7; the D gene is possibly TRBD1 (5 bases). The length of the CDR3 is 16 residues. The V and J ends lost 0 bases and 0 bases respectively, with 12 bases between them. CDR1 and CDR2 (germline): SGHTA, FQGNSA. The CDR3 protein is CASSLAPRQPSYEQYF. The CDR3 nucleotides read TGTGCCAGCAGCTTAGCGCCGAGACAGCCCTCCTACGAGCAGTACTTC.